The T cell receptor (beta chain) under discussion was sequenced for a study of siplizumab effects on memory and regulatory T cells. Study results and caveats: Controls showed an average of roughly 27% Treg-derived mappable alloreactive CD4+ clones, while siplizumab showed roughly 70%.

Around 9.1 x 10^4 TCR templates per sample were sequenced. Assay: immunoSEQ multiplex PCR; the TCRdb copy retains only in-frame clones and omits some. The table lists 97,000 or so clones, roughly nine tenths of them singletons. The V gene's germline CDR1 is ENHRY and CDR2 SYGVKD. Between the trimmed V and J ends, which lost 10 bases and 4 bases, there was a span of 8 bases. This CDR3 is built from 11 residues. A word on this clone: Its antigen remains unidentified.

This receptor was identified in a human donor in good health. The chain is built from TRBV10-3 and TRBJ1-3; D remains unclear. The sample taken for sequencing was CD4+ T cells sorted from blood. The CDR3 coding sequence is TGTGCCACCGGGCAGGGAAACACCATATATTTT. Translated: CATGQGNTIYF.